A single sample is the source of the 24 T cell receptor beta chains below, sequenced in a study of cytomegalovirus exposure and HLA in healthy donors. The PCR contained 60 Vbeta and 13 Jbeta primers. This table comes from immunoSEQ multiplex PCR, and its TCRdb copy is limited to in-frame clones, with some not included. The table shows some 110,000 clones, with roughly 73% occurring only once. The source material was PBMCs. Receptor source: a man aged 60 to 69 in good health and CMV-seropositive.

The chain employs TRBV19 and TRBJ1-2; 7 positions agree with TRBD1. The germline V gene has CDR1 LNHDA and CDR2 SQIVND (reference sequence). The CDR3 has 14 amino acids. With V trimmed by 6 bases and J by 4 bases, 8 bases remained unmatched. DNA of the CDR3: TGTGCCAGTAGGGACAGGTCCGGGGCCTATGGCTACACCTTC. It is translated as CASRDRSGAYGYTF.

The chain carries TRBV27 and TRBJ2-2; D may be TRBD1 (6 bases). Germline lookup yields CDR1 MNHEY and CDR2 SMNVEV (reference sequence). This CDR3 is built from 14 residues. V gave up 5 bases and J gave up 8 bases, with 15 bases separating them. CDR3 region: CASSLTNRVGELFF. The CDR3 region has the DNA TGTGCCAGCAGTCTCACAAACAGGGTGGGGGAGCTGTTTTTT.

The V and J genes are TRBV19 and TRBJ2-5; a weak D match, TRBD1 (6 bases). Germline V gives CDR1 LNHDA, CDR2 SQIVND (reference sequence). The CDR3 is 13 amino acids. The ends were cut back, 8 bases at V and 4 bases at J, with 14 bases in the middle. The DNA for the CDR3 is TGTGCCAGTGCGGTGGCAGGGGCAGAGACCCAGTACTTC. Residues: CASAVAGAETQYF. Full variable domain (outside the CDR3, taken from reference TRBV19 and TRBJ2-5): DGGITQSPKYLFRKEGQNVTLSCEQNLNHDAMYWYRQDPGQGLRLIYYSQIVNDFQKGDIAEGYSVSREKKESFPLTVTSAQKNPTAFYLCASAVAGAETQYFGPGTRLLVL.

The gene calls are TRBV7-9 and TRBJ2-3; weak D call: TRBD1 (5 bases). V lost 4 bases, J lost 0 bases, and 14 bases lay in between. Germline assignment: CDR1 SEHNR and CDR2 FQNEAQ (reference sequence). The CDR3 has 16 residues. In nucleotides, the CDR3 is TGTGCCAGCAGCTCCCAAGACAGACTTAGCACAGATACGCAGTATTTT. Translating it yields CASSSQDRLSTDTQYF.

This chain links TRBV15 with TRBJ1-2, with 8 bases aligning to TRBD1. Germline CDR1 LNHNV, CDR2 YYDKDF (reference sequence). J gave up 4 bases and V 8 bases, and 3 bases lay outside the gene matches. The CDR3 is 12 residues long. CDR3 sequence (DNA): TGTGCCACCTCCGGACAGGGCTATGGCTACACCTTC. It is translated as CATSGQGYGYTF.

The chain carries TRBV5-1 and TRBJ2-5; maybe TRBD1 (7 bases). V was clipped by 4 bases and J by 3 bases, with 16 bases between them. Germline loops: CDR1 SGHRS, CDR2 YFSETQ. CDR3 length: 15 residues. Here the CDR3 DNA reads TGCGCCAGCAGCACCGGCGGGACAGACAAAGAGACCCAGTACTTC. Amino acid sequence: CASSTGGTDKETQYF.

This clone was observed a handful of times. The chain couples TRBV2 to TRBJ2-3; 8 positions match TRBD2. The ends lost 5 bases at V and 1 base at J; junction bases unmatched: 8. Germline CDR1 is SNHLY and CDR2 is FYNNEI. This CDR3 region has 16 residues. DNA of the CDR3: TGTGCCAGCAGTTTCCTTAGGCGGGGGGGCACAGATACGCAGTATTTT. Its protein is CASSFLRRGGTDTQYF.

This clone was observed a handful of times. The V and J genes are TRBV7-3 and TRBJ2-2; 8 bases align to TRBD2. CDR3 length equals 14 residues. Trimming took 4 bases from V and 7 from J; bases not matched to a gene: 5. Germline CDR1 is SGHTA and CDR2 is FQGTGA. CDR3 sequence: CASSSSGGVGELFF. In DNA form, the CDR3 reads TGTGCCAGCAGCTCCTCCGGGGGGGTCGGGGAGCTGTTTTTT. Based on the CDR3 plus reference TRBV7-3 and TRBJ2-2, the full variable domain is GAGVSQTPSNKVTEKGKYVELRCDPISGHTALYWYRQSLGQGPEFLIYFQGTGAADDSGLPNDRFFAVRPEGSVSTLKIQRTERGDSAVYLCASSSSGGVGELFFGEGSRLTVL.

This chain uses TRBV28 with TRBJ1-2; the match to TRBD1 covers 12 bases. CDR3 length equals 16 residues. The ends lost 4 bases at V and 4 bases at J; junction bases unmatched: 7. The germline V gene has CDR1 MDHEN and CDR2 SYDVKM. CDR3 nucleotide sequence: TGTGCCAGCAGTTCGCCGGGACAGGGGGCCGGCTATGGCTACACCTTC. Translating it yields CASSSPGQGAGYGYTF.

The J gene is TRBJ2-6, the V gene TRBV6-1, with 7 bases that match TRBD1. Looked up from germline, CDR1 is MNHNS and CDR2 is SASEGT. The CDR3 spans 15 residues. Losses at the gene ends were 6 bases for V and 2 bases for J; bases not matched to a gene: 4. The CDR3 region has the DNA TGTGCCAGCAGAGCCGACAGGGCTGGGGCCAACGTCCTGACTTTC. Translated, it gives CASRADRAGANVLTF.

The genes are TRBV7-9 and TRBJ2-1; 7 nucleotides align to TRBD2. CDR3 length equals 14 residues. The junction had 11 bases not matched to a gene; V was cut back by 11 bases and J by 4 bases. CDR1 SEHNR and CDR2 FQNEAQ come from the germline V gene (reference sequence). Here the CDR3 reads CAVTGGLTYNEQFF. Written as DNA, the CDR3 is TGTGCCGTAACGGGGGGACTAACTTACAATGAGCAGTTCTTC.

The V gene is TRBV9, the J gene TRBJ2-1, with D perhaps matching TRBD1 (5 bases). The CDR3 has 13 residues. V dropped 0 bases and J dropped 4 bases, with 5 bases sitting between them. Germline-derived CDR1 and CDR2 are SGDLS and YYNGEE. The CDR3 sequence is CASSVAGYNEQFF. In DNA form, the CDR3 reads TGTGCCAGCAGCGTAGCAGGGTACAATGAGCAGTTCTTC.

The gene calls are TRBV5-1 and TRBJ2-2, with 7 bases aligning to TRBD1. V was pared by 3 bases and J by 6 bases, with 11 bases of the junction left unmatched. Per the germline V gene, CDR1 is SGHRS and CDR2 is YFSETQ. This CDR3 is built from 16 residues. The CDR3 is CASSWERQGKAGELFF. The DNA for the CDR3 is TGCGCCAGCAGCTGGGAAAGACAGGGAAAAGCCGGGGAGCTGTTTTTT.

V gene TRBV27 combines with J gene TRBJ2-6; 7 bases are shared with TRBD1. The junction had 11 bases not matched to a gene; V was cut back by 3 bases and J by 0 bases. CDR1 and CDR2 (germline): MNHEY, SMNVEV (reference sequence). The CDR3 has 19 amino acids. CDR3 sequence (DNA): TGTGCCAGCAGTTTCCTCCGGGACAGTAGTTCCTCTGGGGCCAACGTCCTGACTTTC. Translation gives CASSFLRDSSSSGANVLTF.

This clone was observed a few times. The chain carries TRBV28 and TRBJ1-4; D call uncertain. The CDR3 is 12 residues long. The V and J ends lost 2 bases and 6 bases respectively, with 4 bases between them. Per the germline V gene, CDR1 is MDHEN and CDR2 is SYDVKM. CDR3 DNA: TGTGCCAGCAGTTTACGAGATGAAAAACTGTTTTTT. It yields the protein CASSLRDEKLFF.

The chain carries TRBV5-4 and TRBJ1-2; D is perhaps TRBD1 (5 bases). The CDR3 length is 15 residues. Germline assignment: CDR1 SGHNT and CDR2 YYREEE (reference sequence). V was trimmed by 0 bases and J by 6 bases, leaving 15 bases between them. In DNA, the CDR3 is TGTGCCAGCAGCTTGGCAGGGCCAATTTTTCATGGCTACACCTTC. Its translation is CASSLAGPIFHGYTF.

The chain combines TRBV2 with TRBJ1-2, with 7 bases fitting TRBD1. The CDR3 sequence is 13 residues long. Trimming cost V 4 bases and J 8 bases; bases outside gene matches: 7. The germline V gene encodes CDR1 SNHLY and CDR2 FYNNEI. The CDR3 spells CASSADRFGGYTF. The CDR3 coding sequence is TGTGCCAGCAGTGCGGACAGGTTTGGAGGCTACACCTTC.

CDR3 DNA sequence: TGTGCCAGCAGCGTAGATGGACGGGGAAGGGCACCCCTCCACTTT. This gives the protein CASSVDGRGRAPLHF. V is TRBV9 and J is TRBJ1-6; D remains unclear. The V gene lost 0 bases and the J gene lost 11 bases, with 15 bases spanning the gap. The CDR3 covers 15 residues. Germline values: CDR1 SGDLS, CDR2 YYNGEE.

The V and J genes are TRBV4-1 and TRBJ1-2, with D perhaps matching TRBD1 (6 bases). Germline values: CDR1 MGHRA, CDR2 YSYEKL. Trimming took off 1 base at V and 7 bases at J, with 13 bases between the two ends. The CDR3 contains 14 residues. The CDR3 protein is CASSQVLQGGGYTF. DNA of the CDR3: TGCGCCAGCAGCCAAGTGCTACAGGGCGGTGGCTACACCTTC.

This clone was seen a few times. This CDR3 reads CSVAGGDRAFF. CDR3 nucleotide sequence: TGCAGCGTTGCAGGGGGCGATCGAGCTTTCTTT. This rearrangement joins TRBV29-1 to TRBJ1-1, with TRBD1 matching over 8 bases. The CDR3 totals 11 residues. The germline V gene has CDR1 SQVTM and CDR2 ANQGSEA. V shed 4 bases and J 10 bases; nucleotides not matched to a gene: 5.

In its sample, this clone was seen a few times. The chain combines TRBV9 with TRBJ2-5; the match to TRBD2 covers 9 bases. The CDR3 has 15 residues. V was clipped by 3 bases and J by 5 bases; unmatched bases: 8. Per the germline V gene, CDR1 is SGDLS and CDR2 is YYNGEE. CDR3 in DNA: TGTGCCAGCAGCGCAGAGGGACTAGCCTGGGAGACCCAGTACTTC. Translated: CASSAEGLAWETQYF.

This sequence joins TRBV6-1 and TRBJ2-5; 7 bases are a match to TRBD1. From germline, CDR1 is MNHNS and CDR2 SASEGT. CDR3 length equals 13 residues. J lost 4 bases, V lost 1 base, and 0 bases had no gene match. CDR3 in amino acids: CASSEDRGETQYF. In DNA, the CDR3 is TGTGCCAGCAGTGAAGACAGGGGAGAGACCCAGTACTTC.

The rearrangement joins TRBV29-1 to TRBJ2-1; unclear D gene. Trimming shortened V by 6 bases and J by 0 bases, and 6 bases separated the two germline ends. This CDR3 has 12 residues. Germline V gene sequence: CDR1 SQVTM, CDR2 ANQGSEA. The CDR3 loop reads CSVRSSYNEQFF. The CDR3 bases are TGCAGCGTAAGGAGCTCCTACAATGAGCAGTTCTTC.

This clone was counted a few times. This chain links TRBV5-4 with TRBJ1-5; TRBD1 is a possible D gene (6 bases). The CDR3 is 15 amino acids. The V and J ends lost 0 bases and 3 bases respectively, with 10 bases between them. Per germline, CDR1 SGHNT and CDR2 YYREEE (reference sequence). The CDR3 DNA reads TGTGCCAGCAGCTTGGGTTGGGGGCCCAATCAGCCCCAGCATTTT. Protein: CASSLGWGPNQPQHF.